These 11 T cell receptor beta chains came from one sample sequenced in a study of blood T cell repertoires in COVID-19. Assay used: immunoSEQ multiplex PCR; TCRdb lists only in-frame clones, some missing. The sample holds over 90,000 clones, around 87% seen once. The sequencing sample was made of peripheral blood. The receptors were gathered from a human donor in a cohort sampled during active COVID-19.

The chain uses TRBV18 and TRBJ2-5, with 7 bases lining up with TRBD1. With 3 bases clipped from V and 5 bases from J, the junction kept 3 bases outside the gene matches. The length of the CDR3 is 13 residues. Per the germline V gene, CDR1 is KGHSH and CDR2 is LQKENI. The chain's CDR3 is CASSPGQPETQYF. In nucleotides, the CDR3 is TGTGCCAGCTCACCGGGACAGCCTGAGACCCAGTACTTC.

The chain recombines TRBV5-4 with TRBJ1-4; TRBD1 matches at 8 bases. This CDR3 is 16 amino acids long. Germline-derived CDR1 and CDR2 are SGHNT and YYREEE (reference sequence). V trimming: 3 bases; J trimming: 3 bases; junction bases outside the gene matches: 7. The DNA for the CDR3 is TGTGCCAGCAGCTCCGACAGGGGATTAGCTAATGAAAAACTGTTTTTT. Its translation: CASSSDRGLANEKLFF.

The chain couples TRBV18 to TRBJ1-3, with D possibly being TRBD1 (5 bases). V was shortened by 0 bases and J by 0 bases, with 6 bases between the two germline ends. CDR1 is KGHSH, CDR2 LQKENI, per germline. The CDR3 loop spans 15 amino acids. CDR3 in amino acids: CASSPPRGSGNTIYF. CDR3 bases: TGTGCCAGCTCACCACCAAGGGGCTCTGGAAACACCATATATTTT.

This chain joins TRBV18 and TRBJ2-6, with D uncertain. The CDR3 totals 17 residues. The V end lost 6 bases, the J end lost 2 bases, and 17 bases lay between the germline ends. Germline V lookup: CDR1 KGHSH, CDR2 LQKENI. CDR3 protein: CASSPAPGGAGANVLTF. The CDR3 DNA is TGTGCCAGCTCGCCCGCACCAGGTGGTGCTGGGGCCAACGTCCTGACTTTC.

This chain connects TRBV9 to TRBJ2-3, with 8 bases fitting TRBD2. V was clipped by 4 bases and J by 2 bases; unmatched bases: 9. Germline lookup yields CDR1 SGDLS and CDR2 YYNGEE. The CDR3 length is 16 residues. This chain's CDR3 is CASSPRVAGTTDTQYF. The CDR3 DNA follows: TGTGCCAGCAGCCCAAGAGTAGCGGGGACCACAGATACGCAGTATTTT.

Here the CDR3 reads CASSGGQGQFF. The CDR3 region has the DNA TGTGCCAGCAGTGGGGGACAGGGGCAGTTCTTC. J is TRBJ2-1 and V is TRBV12-3 or TRBV12-4; TRBD1 matches 9 bases. The V and J ends lost 5 bases and 12 bases, in that order; junction bases with no gene match: 2. The CDR3 contains 11 residues.

This chain links TRBV19 with TRBJ2-1; 12 positions match TRBD2. Germline V lookup: CDR1 LNHDA, CDR2 SQIVND (reference sequence). V dropped 6 bases and J dropped 7; count of bases not matched to a gene: 7. This CDR3 spans 15 amino acids. The CDR3, as DNA: TGTGCCAGTAGCCGACTAGCGGGAGTAGGGAATGAGCAGTTCTTC. Amino acid sequence: CASSRLAGVGNEQFF.

This chain connects TRBV25-1 to TRBJ1-6; TRBD1 matches 8 bases. This CDR3 contains 16 residues. After removal of 5 bases from V and 10 bases from J, the junction contained 13 bases not matched to a gene. Germline V lookup: CDR1 MGHDK, CDR2 SYGVNS. CDR3 DNA sequence: TGTGCCAGCAGTCCTCCCGGGACAGGATTCTGGTCACCCCTCCACTTT. The encoded protein is CASSPPGTGFWSPLHF.

The chain carries TRBV19 and TRBJ2-2, with 8 bases aligning to TRBD2. There are 15 residues in the CDR3. Germline V gene data show CDR1 as LNHDA and CDR2 as SQIVND (reference sequence). V shed 8 bases and J 4 bases; nucleotides not matched to a gene: 9. The chain's CDR3 is CASSSGSTGTGELFF. The CDR3 DNA sequence: TGTGCCAGTTCCAGCGGGAGTACGGGCACCGGGGAGCTGTTTTTT.

The rearrangement joins TRBV7-2 to TRBJ2-1; D remains ambiguous. Germline assignment: CDR1 SGHTA and CDR2 FQGNSA. Trimming shortened V by 1 base and J by 12 bases, and 13 bases separated the two germline ends. The CDR3 sequence is 13 residues long. CDR3 protein: CASSLGRDSGQFF. CDR3 bases: TGTGCCAGCAGCTTAGGTCGAGATTCAGGGCAGTTCTTC. Full variable domain (rest looked up from reference TRBV7-2 and TRBJ2-1): GAGVSQSPSNKVTEKGKDVELRCDPISGHTALYWYRQSLGQGLEFLIYFQGNSAPDKSGLPSDRFSAERTGGSVSTLTIQRTQQEDSAVYLCASSLGRDSGQFFGPGTRLTVL.

Concerning this clone: Within the sample, other DNA sequences also encode this same CDR3. The chain has TRBV28 and TRBJ2-5; D unresolved. The germline gives CDR1 MDHEN, CDR2 SYDVKM. This CDR3 region has 11 residues. Between the trimmed V and J ends, which lost 5 bases and 4 bases, there was a span of 5 bases. The CDR3 reads CASSTGETQYF. The CDR3 nucleotides are TGTGCCAGCAGTACCGGAGAGACCCAGTACTTC.